This TCR beta chain was identified during a study of cytomegalovirus exposure and HLA in healthy donors. CDR1 is SGHDT and CDR2 is YYEEEE in the germline V gene. The V end lost 5 bases, the J end lost 0 bases, and 6 bases lay between the germline ends. The CDR3 contains 12 residues. This clone was observed a single time. The target antigen is unknown. Whole-study results and caveats: There were a few CMV-associated chains whose specificity for CMV antigens was confirmed in vitro. Most TCRs appeared rarely, but some public TCRs recurred in many donors.

Both 60 Vbeta primers and 13 Jbeta primers went into the PCR. The table came from immunoSEQ multiplex PCR; TCRdb's copy has only in-frame clones and leaves some out. The profile shows 200,000 to 300,000 clones, 70% to 90% of them singletons. This receptor was taken from a girl aged 2 to 10 in good health and CMV-seronegative. Sequenced sample: PBMCs. The chain has TRBV5-6 and TRBJ2-7; no clear D. CDR3 bases: TGTGCCAGCAGTTTTAGCTCCTACGAGCAGTACTTC. It is translated as CASSFSSYEQYF. Full variable domain (missing parts from reference TRBV5-6 and TRBJ2-7): DAGVTQSPTHLIKTRGQQVTLRCSPKSGHDTVSWYQQALGQGPQFIFQYYEEEERQRGNFPDRFSGHQFPNYSSELNVNALLLGDSALYLCASSFSSYEQYFGPGTRLTVT.